These 23 T cell receptor beta chains were sequenced from one sample in a study of blood T cell repertoires in COVID-19. Here immunoSEQ multiplex PCR was the method, and the copy in TCRdb shows in-frame clones only, minus some. The sample includes roughly 200,000 clones, over 75% of them seen just once. The sequenced material came from peripheral blood. These receptors originate from a man between 65 and 79 years old with active or convalescent COVID-19.

The chain uses TRBV6-1 and TRBJ1-2; 9 nucleotides match TRBD1. The CDR3 covers 16 residues. From germline, CDR1 is MNHNS and CDR2 SASEGT. J was trimmed by 0 bases and V by 2 bases; bases with no gene match: 4. CDR3 sequence: CASSERDRVANYGYTF. In DNA form, the CDR3 reads TGTGCCAGCAGTGAAAGGGACAGGGTAGCTAACTATGGCTACACCTTC.

The rearrangement uses TRBV29-1 and TRBJ2-5; 7 bases align to TRBD2. This CDR3 has 16 amino acids. The V gene's germline CDR1 is SQVTM and CDR2 ANQGSEA. J gave up 4 bases and V 7 bases, and 18 bases lay outside the gene matches. CDR3 DNA sequence: TGCAGCGCTTGGGCTCCAATCGGGAGGACTACAGAGACCCAGTACTTC. It yields the protein CSAWAPIGRTTETQYF.

V and J are TRBV20-1 and TRBJ2-1, with D maybe TRBD2 (5 bases). Trimming shortened V by 5 bases and J by 7 bases, and 9 bases separated the two germline ends. CDR3 length equals 11 residues. In germline, CDR1 is DFQATT, CDR2 SNEGSKA (reference sequence). CDR3 nucleotides: TGCAGTGCTGCACTAGATAATGAGCAGTTCTTC. Translation gives CSAALDNEQFF.

The CDR3 loop reads CASSRSSGGYNEQFF. DNA of the CDR3: TGTGCCAGCAGCCGGTCTAGCGGGGGGTACAATGAGCAGTTCTTC. The V gene is TRBV7-3, the J gene TRBJ2-1; the match to TRBD2 covers 11 bases. The germline gives CDR1 SGHTA, CDR2 FQGTGA. The CDR3 loop spans 15 amino acids. Unmatched junction bases numbered 4, after V lost 5 bases and J lost 4 bases. Drawing the rest from reference TRBV7-3 and TRBJ2-1, the complete variable domain is GAGVSQTPSNKVTEKGKYVELRCDPISGHTALYWYRQSLGQGPEFLIYFQGTGAADDSGLPNDRFFAVRPEGSVSTLKIQRTERGDSAVYLCASSRSSGGYNEQFFGPGTRLTVL.

In this sample, this clone turned up a few times. The chain employs TRBV18 and TRBJ2-7; D is perhaps TRBD2 (6 bases). V was trimmed by 3 bases and J by 6 bases, leaving 15 bases between them. From germline, CDR1 is KGHSH and CDR2 LQKENI. The CDR3 runs to 14 residues. CDR3 region: CASSPAGRHGEQYF. Here the CDR3 DNA reads TGTGCCAGCTCACCCGCGGGGAGACATGGCGAGCAGTACTTC.

As regards this clone: Compared with germline, one end of the junction differs, possibly owing to a read error. The genes are TRBV30 and TRBJ2-3, with TRBD2 identical over 12 bases. Germline V gives CDR1 GTSNPN, CDR2 SVGIG (reference sequence). This CDR3 is 15 amino acids long. The CDR3 reads CAWGLAGHPTETQYF. In nucleotides, the CDR3 is TGTGCCTGGGGACTAGCGGGACATCCCACAGAGACGCAGTATTTT.

The chain links TRBV7-9 to TRBJ2-3, with D uncertain. This CDR3 comprises 13 residues. Trimming pared 7 bases from V and 6 bases from J, leaving 14 bases between. Germline-derived CDR1 and CDR2 are SEHNR and FQNEAQ (reference sequence). The CDR3 protein is CASTSSPMDTQYF. The CDR3 coding sequence is TGTGCCAGCACTTCCTCGCCTATGGATACGCAGTATTTT. The full variable domain, rest sourced from reference TRBV7-9 and TRBJ2-3, is DTGVSQNPRHKITKRGQNVTFRCDPISEHNRLYWYRQTLGQGPEFLTYFQNEAQLEKSRLLSDRFSAERPKGSFSTLEIQRTEQGDSAMYLCASTSSPMDTQYFGPGTRLTVL.

The chain couples TRBV4-1 to TRBJ2-7; tentatively, D is TRBD2 (5 bases). The CDR3 extends over 17 amino acids. Germline V gene data show CDR1 as MGHRA and CDR2 as YSYEKL. Trimming took off 1 base at V and 6 bases at J, with 22 bases between the two ends. Here the CDR3 reads CASSQGSRTSGEGEQYF. The CDR3 DNA is TGCGCCAGCAGCCAAGGATCTCGGACGAGCGGAGAGGGCGAGCAGTACTTC.

The chain joins TRBV10-1 to TRBJ1-2; possibly TRBD1 for D (6 bases). The CDR3 has 13 residues. Germline CDR1 WNHNN, CDR2 SYGVQD (reference sequence). V dropped 5 bases and J dropped 2 bases, with 9 bases sitting between them. DNA for the CDR3: TGCGCCAGCAGTCCGGGACAAAACTATGGCTACACCTTC. Translation gives CASSPGQNYGYTF.

The CDR3 region is CASSLQLGQDIQYF. CDR3 nucleotide sequence: TGTGCCAGCAGTCTACAACTGGGACAGGACATTCAGTACTTC. The chain employs TRBV27 and TRBJ2-4; 8 bases agree with TRBD1. Trimming removed 5 bases from V and 8 bases from J; junction bases left unmatched: 8. The CDR3 covers 14 residues. Germline-derived CDR1 and CDR2 are MNHEY and SMNVEV (reference sequence).

V and J are TRBV7-2 and TRBJ1-1, with D perhaps matching TRBD1 (6 bases). CDR1 is SGHTA and CDR2 is FQGNSA in the germline V gene. This CDR3 has 13 amino acids. Trimming stripped 4 bases from V and 4 bases from J, with 10 bases between. Here the CDR3 DNA reads TGTGCCAGCAGCTCTCAGGGGTCCACTGAAGCTTTCTTT. This translates into CASSSQGSTEAFF.

The V call is TRBV29-1, the J call TRBJ2-7; 8 bases line up with TRBD1. CDR3 length: 12 residues. Germline trimming cut 4 bases from V and 6 bases from J; bases unmatched to any gene: 5. In germline, CDR1 is SQVTM, CDR2 ANQGSEA. The CDR3 loop is CSVARTGSEQYF. The CDR3 DNA reads as TGCAGCGTTGCAAGGACAGGGAGCGAGCAGTACTTC.

The V and J genes are TRBV2 and TRBJ2-6, with 9 positions matching TRBD1. CDR1 is SNHLY and CDR2 is FYNNEI in the germline V gene. V was clipped by 8 bases and J by 1 base; unmatched bases: 6. There are 16 residues in the CDR3. As DNA, the CDR3 is TGTGCCAGCCAGACAGGGGGTATGTCTGGGGCCAACGTCCTGACTTTC. It specifies CASQTGGMSGANVLTF. Full variable domain (remainder filled in from reference TRBV2 and TRBJ2-6): EPEVTQTPSHQVTQMGQEVILRCVPISNHLYFYWYRQILGQKVEFLVSFYNNEISEKSEIFDDQFSVERPDGSNFTLKIRSTKLEDSAMYFCASQTGGMSGANVLTFGAGSRLTVL.

The V gene is TRBV21-1, the J gene TRBJ2-7; TRBD2 is the table's D call, not checked against the DNA. TRBV21-1 is described as a pseudogene. The CDR3 length is 16 residues. CDR3 sequence: CASSIFTEEGVCEQYF. The DNA of the CDR3 is TGTGCCAGCAGCATCTTTACCGAGGAGGGAGTGTGCGAGCAGTACTTC.

This chain connects TRBV3-1 (or the pseudogene TRBV3-2) to TRBJ2-5; TRBD2 matches 10 bases. The V segment lost 4 bases and the J segment 2 bases; nucleotides outside the gene matches: 7. This CDR3 has 16 residues. The germline V gene has CDR1 LGHDT and CDR2 YNNKEL (reference sequence). CDR3 bases: TGTGCCAGCAGCCGCGCAGCGACTAGCGGGCAAGAGACCCAGTACTTC. This sequence encodes CASSRAATSGQETQYF.

The chain carries TRBV7-3 and TRBJ2-3, with 9 bases fitting TRBD1. CDR1 and CDR2 (germline): SGHTA, FQGTGA. The V and J ends lost 5 bases and 2 bases, in that order; junction bases with no gene match: 23. The length of the CDR3 is 21 residues. The chain's CDR3 is CASSPHSRVFAGTGNTDTQYF. The CDR3 DNA follows: TGTGCCAGCAGCCCTCATTCACGAGTCTTCGCCGGGACAGGGAACACAGATACGCAGTATTTT.

In its sample, this clone was seen a few times. The chain uses TRBV2 and TRBJ1-2, with 11 positions matching TRBD1. CDR3 length: 14 residues. The germline V gene encodes CDR1 SNHLY and CDR2 FYNNEI. J gave up 4 bases and V 4 bases, and 2 bases lay outside the gene matches. CDR3 nucleotides: TGTGCCAGCAGTGGGACAGGGGGCATCTATGGCTACACCTTC. Amino acid sequence: CASSGTGGIYGYTF. The variable domain in full, with the rest retrieved from reference TRBV2 and TRBJ1-2, is EPEVTQTPSHQVTQMGQEVILRCVPISNHLYFYWYRQILGQKVEFLVSFYNNEISEKSEIFDDQFSVERPDGSNFTLKIRSTKLEDSAMYFCASSGTGGIYGYTFGSGTRLTVV.

The rearrangement uses TRBV24-1 and TRBJ1-5; 9 nucleotides match TRBD1. The germline V gene encodes CDR1 KGHDR and CDR2 SFDVKD. This CDR3 region has 14 residues. The V and J ends lost 4 bases and 9 bases, in that order; junction bases with no gene match: 6. The CDR3 reads CATSEGTGNGPQHF. CDR3 DNA sequence: TGTGCCACCAGTGAAGGGACAGGGAATGGGCCCCAGCATTTT.

This chain uses TRBV19 with TRBJ1-1; TRBD1 aligns across 7 bases. The length of the CDR3 is 16 residues. CDR1 and CDR2 (germline): LNHDA, SQIVND (reference sequence). Trimming took 5 bases from V and 2 from J; bases not matched to a gene: 11. The CDR3 DNA is TGTGCCAGTAGTCCAATCGGGACAGTAATCAACACTGAAGCTTTCTTT. The encoded protein is CASSPIGTVINTEAFF.

The chain joins TRBV18 to TRBJ2-7, with no clear D. With 3 bases removed from V and 0 bases from J, the gap between germline ends came to 9 bases. The CDR3 runs to 14 residues. Germline V gene lookup returns CDR1 KGHSH and CDR2 LQKENI. This CDR3 reads CASSPPSSSYEQYF. In nucleotides, the CDR3 is TGTGCCAGCTCACCCCCATCGAGCTCCTACGAGCAGTACTTC. The full variable domain, its missing parts supplied by reference TRBV18 and TRBJ2-7, is NAGVMQNPRHLVRRRGQEARLRCSPMKGHSHVYWYRQLPEEGLKFMVYLQKENIIDESGMPKERFSAEFPKEGPSILRIQQVVRGDSAAYFCASSPPSSSYEQYFGPGTRLTVT.

The chain couples TRBV6-1 to TRBJ2-1, with TRBD2 as a possible D gene (5 bases). Germline CDR1 MNHNS, CDR2 SASEGT. V gave up 0 bases and J gave up 0 bases, with 9 bases separating them. This CDR3 contains 16 residues. The CDR3 protein is CASSEAPGSSYNEQFF. CDR3 sequence (DNA): TGTGCCAGCAGTGAAGCTCCGGGAAGCTCCTACAATGAGCAGTTCTTC.

The chain recombines TRBV5-4 with TRBJ2-3; the D is unclear. V lost 0 bases and J 3 bases, leaving 8 bases between the germline ends. The CDR3 is 14 residues long. Germline CDR1 and CDR2: SGHNT and YYREEE (reference sequence). As DNA, the CDR3 is TGTGCCAGCAGCTTGGGACTGTTGACAGATACGCAGTATTTT. Its protein is CASSLGLLTDTQYF.

This clone has just a few counts. This chain uses TRBV19 with TRBJ1-5, with a possible D match to TRBD1 (6 bases). Germline-derived CDR1 and CDR2 are LNHDA and SQIVND (reference sequence). The germline V and J ends were trimmed by 0 bases and 0 bases, with 15 bases remaining between them. The CDR3 has 18 amino acids. CDR3 DNA: TGTGCCAGTAGTATAGAAGGGCACAGGGACAATAGCAATCAGCCCCAGCATTTT. Its protein is CASSIEGHRDNSNQPQHF.